The clone carrying this T cell receptor beta chain appeared a few times. As yet, its antigen is unknown. Samples came from axillary lymph nodes draining the breast cancer. This entry is derived from a study of breast tumors, draining lymph nodes, adjacent tissues. Study observations and caveats: Compared with lymph nodes, tumors were less diverse; compared with nontumor tissue, more. Compared with basal-like, luminal-like tumors shared significantly more repertoire with nontumor tissue. Findings are consistent with lymph node origin and intratumoral expansion of most tumor T cells.

TCRdb re-called the multiplex PCR reads with MiXCR, one entry per CDR3 protein. The sample holds some 150,000 distinct CDR3 sequences, about 33% seen once. CDR1 and CDR2 from the germline V gene are MNHEY and SMNVEV (reference sequence). Trimming cost V 5 bases and J 4 bases; bases outside gene matches: 6. The length of the CDR3 is 15 residues. Sequenced input: axillary lymph node tissue. This chain uses TRBV27 with TRBJ1-2, with 11 positions matching TRBD1. The receptor was derived from a female donor with breast cancer. Some clones in this sample may be carry-over from other donors' samples. CDR3 protein: CASSPGQGAGYGYTF. The CDR3 DNA reads TGTGCCAGCAGTCCTGGACAGGGGGCGGGCTATGGCTACACCTTC.